A single sample gave rise to the 25 T cell receptor beta chains below, sequenced in a study of blood T cell repertoires in COVID-19. Generated by immunoSEQ multiplex PCR, the TCRdb table keeps only in-frame clones and is missing some. In the table there are 300,000 to 400,000 clones, around four fifths of which are singletons. The sample comprised peripheral blood. These receptors came from a young man with active or convalescent COVID-19.

DNA of the CDR3: TGTGCCAGTAGCGGGGTAGAAAAAGAGACCCAGTACTTC. It specifies CASSGVEKETQYF. The rearrangement links TRBV19 to TRBJ2-5; D is perhaps TRBD2 (5 bases). Per germline, CDR1 LNHDA and CDR2 SQIVND (reference sequence). The CDR3 covers 13 residues. Trimming pared 6 bases from V and 3 bases from J, leaving 11 bases between.

The chain uses TRBV12-3 or TRBV12-4 and TRBJ1-3; D is perhaps TRBD1 (5 bases). V lost 3 bases, J lost 2 bases, and 5 bases lay in between. This CDR3 has 13 amino acids. CDR3 DNA: TGTGCCAGCAGTTTGACAGCTGGAAACACCATATATTTT. Protein sequence: CASSLTAGNTIYF.

The V call is TRBV2, the J call TRBJ2-1; tentative D call: TRBD2 (5 bases). The V end lost 7 bases, the J end lost 7 bases, and 14 bases lay between the germline ends. Germline V gene sequence: CDR1 SNHLY, CDR2 FYNNEI. This CDR3 has 13 amino acids. The CDR3 protein is CASKLAEPNEQFF. In DNA form, the CDR3 reads TGTGCCAGCAAGCTAGCAGAGCCAAATGAGCAGTTCTTC. The full variable domain, with the rest looked up from reference TRBV2 and TRBJ2-1, is EPEVTQTPSHQVTQMGQEVILRCVPISNHLYFYWYRQILGQKVEFLVSFYNNEISEKSEIFDDQFSVERPDGSNFTLKIRSTKLEDSAMYFCASKLAEPNEQFFGPGTRLTVL.

This clone has only a few counts. This chain uses TRBV27 with TRBJ1-4, with 8 bases matching TRBD1. The J segment lost 7 bases and the V segment lost 1 base, leaving 11 bases of the junction unmatched. Germline loops: CDR1 MNHEY, CDR2 SMNVEV (reference sequence). This CDR3 is 17 amino acids long. The CDR3 protein is CASSLFGPGTGVEKLFF. The CDR3 coding sequence is TGTGCCAGCAGTTTATTTGGACCCGGGACAGGCGTTGAAAAACTGTTTTTT.

V usage is TRBV6-5 and J usage is TRBJ1-5, with TRBD1 matching 7 bases. This CDR3 is built from 12 residues. The V gene end was trimmed by 6 bases and the J gene end by 7 bases; junction bases not matched to a gene: 3. Per the germline V gene, CDR1 is MNHEY and CDR2 is SVGAGI. CDR3 sequence (DNA): TGTGCCAGCAGGCAGGGGGACCAGCCCCAGCATTTT. Encoded protein: CASRQGDQPQHF.

V gene TRBV7-7 combines with J gene TRBJ2-1; a weak D match, TRBD2 (6 bases). Trimming cost V 5 bases and J 12 bases, with 14 bases left between them. The CDR3 has 12 amino acids. CDR1 SSHAT and CDR2 FNYEAQ come from the germline V gene (reference sequence). Written as DNA, the CDR3 is TGTGCCAGCAGCGACATTGGGGGAGGGCAGTTCTTC. It codes for CASSDIGGGQFF.

The genes are TRBV9 and TRBJ2-4, with TRBD1 identical over 7 bases. The CDR3 covers 16 residues. V lost 0 bases, J lost 8 bases, and 11 bases stayed unmatched. Germline loops: CDR1 SGDLS, CDR2 YYNGEE. CDR3 nucleotides: TGTGCCAGCAGCGTAGGCAGAATAGGGGGCGCGGACATTCAGTACTTC. Encoded protein: CASSVGRIGGADIQYF.

The chain carries TRBV11-3 and TRBJ2-1; D may be TRBD1 (6 bases). Germline CDR1 and CDR2: SGHNT and YENEEA. The CDR3 spans 14 residues. The ends were cut back, 3 bases at V and 7 bases at J, with 13 bases in the middle. The CDR3 region has the DNA TGTGCCAGCAGCTTGGTAGGGGGTGTGAATGAGCAGTTCTTC. Protein: CASSLVGGVNEQFF. Complete variable domain (other parts from reference TRBV11-3 and TRBJ2-1): EAGVVQSPRYKIIEKKQPVAFWCNPISGHNTLYWYLQNLGQGPELLIRYENEEAVDDSQLPKDRFSAERLKGVDSTLKIQPAELGDSAVYLCASSLVGGVNEQFFGPGTRLTVL.

This CDR3 reads CASSLTEVAGGETQYF. The CDR3 nucleotides are TGTGCCAGCAGCTTAACGGAGGTGGCAGGGGGAGAGACCCAGTACTTC. J is TRBJ2-5 and V is TRBV7-7; 7 bases line up with TRBD1. V shed 2 bases, J shed 4 bases, and the junction held 10 bases outside the gene matches. The CDR3 spans 16 residues. Germline-derived CDR1 and CDR2 are SSHAT and FNYEAQ (reference sequence).

This clone was seen a single time. The chain carries TRBV28 and TRBJ2-7; D remains ambiguous. CDR1 and CDR2 from the germline V gene are MDHEN and SYDVKM. This CDR3 has 13 amino acids. Trimming took off 8 bases at V and 1 base at J, with 12 bases between the two ends. The CDR3 is CASATPLSYEQYF. DNA for the CDR3: TGTGCCAGCGCGACTCCTCTATCCTACGAGCAGTACTTC.

This CDR3 reads CASSLRGGGSTDTQYF. CDR3 DNA: TGTGCCAGCAGCCTCCGTGGGGGAGGATCGACAGATACGCAGTATTTT. This sequence joins TRBV7-6 and TRBJ2-3, with a possible D match to TRBD2 (6 bases). V was clipped by 5 bases and J by 3 bases, with 18 bases between them. The CDR3 is 16 residues long. The germline CDR1 and CDR2 sequences are SGHVS and FNYEAQ.

The rearrangement links TRBV11-3 to TRBJ2-3, with 8 bases aligning to TRBD2. The V gene's germline CDR1 is SGHNT and CDR2 YENEEA. J lost 2 bases, V lost 5 bases, and 6 bases had no gene match. The CDR3 consists of 15 residues. The CDR3 nucleotides are TGTGCCAGCAGCCCCAAGACTAGCGACACAGATACGCAGTATTTT. It codes for CASSPKTSDTDTQYF.

The chain couples TRBV18 to TRBJ1-5, with D perhaps TRBD1 (6 bases). The CDR3 is made up of 14 amino acids. CDR1 and CDR2 (germline): KGHSH, LQKENI. V was pared by 6 bases and J by 1 base, with 10 bases between. CDR3 in DNA: TGTGCCAGCTCGATCGACAGGAGCAATCAGCCCCAGCATTTT. This gives the protein CASSIDRSNQPQHF. The full variable domain, rest sourced from reference TRBV18 and TRBJ1-5, is NAGVMQNPRHLVRRRGQEARLRCSPMKGHSHVYWYRQLPEEGLKFMVYLQKENIIDESGMPKERFSAEFPKEGPSILRIQQVVRGDSAAYFCASSIDRSNQPQHFGDGTRLSIL.

The chain combines TRBV28 with TRBJ2-5; 11 positions match TRBD2. Trimming at V came to 5 bases and at J to 4 bases, leaving 6 bases not matched to a gene. The CDR3 has 15 amino acids. Germline V lookup: CDR1 MDHEN, CDR2 SYDVKM. The CDR3 region is CASSAGLAELETQYF. The CDR3 DNA reads as TGTGCCAGCAGTGCGGGACTAGCGGAGTTAGAGACCCAGTACTTC.

A single count supports this clone. V is TRBV9 and J is TRBJ2-1; no firm D call. The CDR3 contains 16 residues. Germline CDR1 is SGDLS and CDR2 is YYNGEE. Trimming stripped 4 bases from V and 5 bases from J, with 19 bases between. CDR3 DNA sequence: TGTGCCAGCAGCCCCCAAGGAGACTCTCTGAACAATGAGCAGTTCTTC. This sequence encodes CASSPQGDSLNNEQFF.

The chain uses TRBV7-2 and TRBJ2-7; 7 nucleotides agree with TRBD1. CDR1 SGHTA and CDR2 FQGNSA come from the germline V gene. The CDR3 sequence is 14 residues long. Trimming removed 1 base from V and 4 bases from J; junction bases left unmatched: 4. This chain's CDR3 is CASSLGGGGYEQYF. The DNA of the CDR3 is TGTGCCAGCAGCTTAGGAGGGGGCGGTTACGAGCAGTACTTC.

This clone was counted once. V and J are TRBV30 and TRBJ1-2; D is possibly TRBD1 (6 bases). V was cut by 0 bases and J by 2 bases, with 13 bases left in between. The CDR3 extends over 15 amino acids. Looked up from germline, CDR1 is GTSNPN and CDR2 is SVGIG (reference sequence). The CDR3 is CAWSVRIQGNYGYTF. The CDR3, as DNA: TGTGCCTGGAGTGTAAGGATACAGGGCAACTATGGCTACACCTTC.

The V gene is TRBV27, the J gene TRBJ1-6, with TRBD1 matching 7 bases. CDR3 size: 17 residues. V lost 8 bases, J lost 11 bases, and 21 bases stayed unmatched. Germline-derived CDR1 and CDR2 are MNHEY and SMNVEV (reference sequence). Here the CDR3 DNA reads TGTGCCAGCGCCCCGACAGGGCCTAAGAGGGGCAACGCACCCCTCCACTTT. Protein sequence: CASAPTGPKRGNAPLHF.

In its sample, this clone was seen once. V usage is TRBV4-1 and J usage is TRBJ1-1; D gene uncertain. The V gene lost 0 bases and the J gene lost 6 bases, with 14 bases spanning the gap. The germline V gene encodes CDR1 MGHRA and CDR2 YSYEKL. The CDR3 runs to 15 residues. DNA of the CDR3: TGCGCCAGCAGCCAAGAGTCGCCCGGGTGGGCTGAAGCTTTCTTT. It codes for CASSQESPGWAEAFF.

The V call is TRBV5-1, the J call TRBJ1-6; 11 nucleotides line up with TRBD1. Germline values: CDR1 SGHRS, CDR2 YFSETQ. This CDR3 is built from 16 residues. V shed 4 bases, J shed 3 bases, and the junction held 3 bases outside the gene matches. The CDR3 bases are TGCGCCAGCAGCACGGGGACAGGGGGCTATAATTCACCCCTCCACTTT. This sequence encodes CASSTGTGGYNSPLHF.

This clone has a single count. In DNA form, the CDR3 reads TGTGCCAGCAGAGCGGGACTCCCCACAGATACGCAGTATTTT. The encoded protein is CASRAGLPTDTQYF. The chain uses TRBV7-9 and TRBJ2-3, with TRBD2 matching over 7 bases. The V segment lost 6 bases and the J segment 2 bases; nucleotides outside the gene matches: 5. The CDR3 extends over 14 amino acids. CDR1 and CDR2 from the germline V gene are SEHNR and FQNEAQ (reference sequence).

There are a few counts of this clone. The CDR3 sequence: CASSPQAGDYGYTF. CDR3 DNA sequence: TGTGCCAGCAGCCCCCAAGCAGGGGACTATGGCTACACCTTC. The V and J genes are TRBV11-3 and TRBJ1-2; the D gene is possibly TRBD1 (6 bases). Germline V gives CDR1 SGHNT, CDR2 YENEEA. The length of the CDR3 is 14 residues. V was trimmed by 5 bases and J by 3 bases, leaving 13 bases between them.

The genes are TRBV7-3 and TRBJ1-1; the match to TRBD1 covers 9 bases. In germline, CDR1 is SGHTA, CDR2 FQGTGA. J was trimmed by 4 bases and V by 5 bases; bases with no gene match: 5. The CDR3 has 14 amino acids. The CDR3 sequence: CASSHRGRSTEAFF. CDR3 sequence (DNA): TGTGCCAGCAGCCACAGGGGGCGTAGCACTGAAGCTTTCTTT.

The V gene is TRBV4-1, the J gene TRBJ1-2; tentatively, D is TRBD1 (6 bases). The CDR3 totals 18 residues. V was trimmed by 2 bases and J by 0 bases, leaving 19 bases between them. The germline V gene has CDR1 MGHRA and CDR2 YSYEKL. The CDR3 DNA reads TGCGCCAGCAGCCAAACCCCGCTACAGGGAAGATCTAACTATGGCTACACCTTC. It is translated as CASSQTPLQGRSNYGYTF.

This clone was seen more than once but under ten times. The chain links TRBV7-9 to TRBJ2-3; maybe TRBD2 (7 bases). The V end was cut by 4 bases, the J end by 2 bases, with 19 bases between. CDR3 size: 17 residues. Looked up from germline, CDR1 is SEHNR and CDR2 is FQNEAQ (reference sequence). The CDR3 spells CASSSPLGGPLTDTQYF. CDR3 coding DNA: TGTGCCAGCAGCTCCCCCTTGGGGGGGCCCCTCACAGATACGCAGTATTTT.